This T cell receptor beta chain emerged from a study of cytomegalovirus exposure and HLA in healthy donors. Findings and caveats of the study: In the analysis, some V segments, TRBV6-2 and TRBV6-3 included, were excluded as indistinguishable.

This CDR3 comprises 11 residues. Germline values: CDR1 GTSNPN, CDR2 SVGIG (reference sequence). Trimming cost V 4 bases and J 8 bases, with 11 bases left between them. The sample holds one count of this clone. Its antigen is as yet unknown. Researchers ran the PCR with 60 Vbeta and 13 Jbeta primers. The data were produced by immunoSEQ multiplex PCR, yet TCRdb's version contains in-frame clones alone and is incomplete. The table lists tens of thousands of clones, over 70% of them singletons. The chain couples TRBV30 to TRBJ2-5, with D possibly being TRBD1 (6 bases). This TCR was recovered from a man aged 35 to 55 in good health and CMV-seropositive. Sequencing was carried out using PBMCs. CDR3 bases: TGTGCCTGGAATCACAGGGAAACCCAGTACTTC. Translating gives CAWNHRETQYF.